This TCR beta chain was identified in a study of T cells after yellow fever vaccination. TCRdb reprocessed the 5' RACE reads via MiXCR and lists one record per CDR3 protein. This sample has 400,000 or so distinct CDR3 sequences, with 11% found just once. CDR1 is LNHDA, CDR2 SQIVND, per germline (reference sequence). CDR3 length equals 15 residues. The V and J ends lost 0 bases and 6 bases respectively, with 12 bases between them. There are a few counts of this clonotype. The sample consisted of PBMCs, taken on the day of the first yellow fever vaccination. The chain recombines TRBV19 with TRBJ1-5; D is undetermined. The TCR was taken from a man aged 18 to 35 who received the YFV17D yellow fever vaccine. Here the CDR3 reads CASSIDLEWGQPQHF. CDR3 nucleotide sequence: TGTGCCAGTAGTATAGATCTAGAGTGGGGTCAGCCCCAGCATTTT. The variable domain in full, completed from reference TRBV19 and TRBJ1-5, reads DGGITQSPKYLFRKEGQNVTLSCEQNLNHDAMYWYRQDPGQGLRLIYYSQIVNDFQKGDIAEGYSVSREKKESFPLTVTSAQKNPTAFYLCASSIDLEWGQPQHFGDGTRLSIL.